The next 26 T cell receptor beta chains were all read from a single sample in a study of shared clonotypes between healthy human individuals. CD45RO-negative, CCR7-selected cells formed the naive CD8 fraction, which excluded terminally differentiated effector memory CD45RA+ cells. The protocol was immunoSEQ multiplex PCR, while the TCRdb copy is restricted to in-frame clones and leaves out a portion. Found here are 2 million to 2.5 million clones, 85% to 95% of them singletons; the top ten hold 1.5% to 2%. Input material: naive CD8+ T cells from PBMCs. These TCRs come from a man aged 18 to 29 in good health. Some clones in this sample may be carry-over from other donors' samples.

The rearrangement links TRBV2 to TRBJ2-3, with 9 positions matching TRBD2. V gave up 2 bases and J gave up 2 bases; unmatched junction bases: 2. The CDR3 loop spans 15 amino acids. The germline V gene encodes CDR1 SNHLY and CDR2 FYNNEI. The CDR3 DNA sequence: TGTGCCAGCAGTGAACTAGCGGGGAACACAGATACGCAGTATTTT. Encoded protein: CASSELAGNTDTQYF. Variable domain in full (rest from reference TRBV2 and TRBJ2-3): EPEVTQTPSHQVTQMGQEVILRCVPISNHLYFYWYRQILGQKVEFLVSFYNNEISEKSEIFDDQFSVERPDGSNFTLKIRSTKLEDSAMYFCASSELAGNTDTQYFGPGTRLTVL.

The chain couples TRBV7-9 to TRBJ2-7; TRBD1 agrees at 9 bases. Germline trimming cut 5 bases from V and 4 bases from J; bases unmatched to any gene: 9. Germline values: CDR1 SEHNR, CDR2 FQNEAQ (reference sequence). The CDR3 sequence is 15 residues long. The CDR3 loop is CASSPPRDRVYEQYF. The CDR3 region has the DNA TGTGCCAGCAGCCCCCCCCGGGACAGGGTTTACGAGCAGTACTTC. Complete variable domain (other parts from reference TRBV7-9 and TRBJ2-7): DTGVSQNPRHKITKRGQNVTFRCDPISEHNRLYWYRQTLGQGPEFLTYFQNEAQLEKSRLLSDRFSAERPKGSFSTLEIQRTEQGDSAMYLCASSPPRDRVYEQYFGPGTRLTVT.

Comment on this clone: The sample has other DNA sequences that encode this CDR3 too. The V and J genes are TRBV4-1 and TRBJ2-7; TRBD1 might be the D (6 bases). This CDR3 is built from 15 residues. Between the trimmed V and J ends, which lost 4 bases and 2 bases, there was a span of 15 bases. CDR1 is MGHRA and CDR2 is YSYEKL in the germline V gene. The CDR3 bases are TGCGCCAGCAGCCCCAGAGGGGGAGTCGCCTACGAGCAGTACTTC. It translates to CASSPRGGVAYEQYF.

CDR3 DNA: TGTGCCAGCAGCCATGACAGTCTGGGCTGGGACAATGAGCAGTTCTTC. Translated, it gives CASSHDSLGWDNEQFF. The rearrangement uses TRBV11-2 and TRBJ2-1, with a weak D call TRBD1 (5 bases). The CDR3 sequence is 16 residues long. The germline V gene encodes CDR1 SGHAT and CDR2 FQNNGV. V dropped 5 bases and J dropped 5 bases, with 19 bases sitting between them.

The J gene is TRBJ2-7, the V gene TRBV27; D possibly matches TRBD1 or TRBD2 (5 bases each). The CDR3 runs 16 residues. Germline V gene data show CDR1 as MNHEY and CDR2 as SMNVEV (reference sequence). The V gene lost 0 bases and the J gene lost 2 bases, with 14 bases spanning the gap. The CDR3 is CASSLSSTRGPYEQYF. The CDR3 bases are TGTGCCAGCAGTTTATCTTCCACGAGGGGACCCTACGAGCAGTACTTC.

This clone has only one observation. The CDR3 nucleotides are TGTGCCAGCAGCCAAGAAAGGAACAGCTTCCATGAGCAGTTCTTC. Residues: CASSQERNSFHEQFF. J is TRBJ2-1 and V is TRBV4-2; D remains unclear. The CDR3 spans 15 residues. V was shortened by 0 bases and J by 8 bases, with 14 bases between the two germline ends. CDR1 and CDR2 (germline): LGHNA, YNFKEQ.

This rearrangement joins TRBV27 to TRBJ2-7; possible D gene TRBD2, 6 bases. With 5 bases removed from V and 0 bases from J, the gap between germline ends came to 14 bases. The V gene's germline CDR1 is MNHEY and CDR2 SMNVEV (reference sequence). The length of the CDR3 is 15 residues. In DNA form, the CDR3 reads TGTGCCAGCAGTCCCCTAGGGGAGGACTCCTACGAGCAGTACTTC. Protein: CASSPLGEDSYEQYF.

The chain employs TRBV5-5 and TRBJ2-3; a weak D match, TRBD2 (6 bases). The CDR3 consists of 13 residues. The V and J ends lost 3 bases and 9 bases respectively, with 14 bases between them. Per the germline V gene, CDR1 is SGHKS and CDR2 is YYEKEE (reference sequence). The CDR3 here is CASSYGLQGTQYF. CDR3 DNA sequence: TGTGCCAGCAGCTACGGACTACAAGGAACGCAGTATTTT. Supplemented by reference TRBV5-5 and TRBJ2-3, the full variable domain reads DAGVTQSPTHLIKTRGQQVTLRCSPISGHKSVSWYQQVLGQGPQFIFQYYEKEERGRGNFPDRFSARQFPNYSSELNVNALLLGDSALYLCASSYGLQGTQYFGPGTRLTVL.

Of note for this clone: This same CDR3 is encoded by further DNA sequences in the sample. The chain links TRBV13 to TRBJ2-3; no clear D. Trimming took off 6 bases at V and 4 bases at J, with 5 bases between the two ends. The CDR3 has 11 amino acids. The germline V gene has CDR1 PRHDT and CDR2 FYEKMQ (reference sequence). DNA of the CDR3: TGTGCCAGCAGTTTGTCAGATACGCAGTATTTT. Translation gives CASSLSDTQYF.

This chain uses TRBV29-1 with TRBJ2-1; possibly TRBD2 for D (6 bases). V shed 6 bases and J shed 8 bases, with 17 bases lying between them. From germline, CDR1 is SQVTM and CDR2 ANQGSEA. The CDR3 length is 13 residues. DNA for the CDR3: TGCAGCGTGCCCCCCGGGAGAGAGTATGAGCAGTTCTTC. Its protein is CSVPPGREYEQFF.

The J gene is TRBJ1-1, the V gene TRBV5-1; D gene ambiguous. The CDR3 runs 14 residues. The V end was cut by 1 base, the J end by 7 bases, with 14 bases between. Germline CDR1 is SGHRS and CDR2 is YFSETQ. CDR3 nucleotides: TGCGCCAGCAGCTTGTACGAGGCGGGTGTTGAAGCTTTCTTT. Translated: CASSLYEAGVEAFF.

This clone was seen a handful of times. V is TRBV7-9 and J is TRBJ2-7, with 8 bases that match TRBD1. Germline V gene data show CDR1 as SEHNR and CDR2 as FQNEAQ (reference sequence). The trim removed 6 bases at V and 7 bases at J, leaving 8 bases unmatched. The CDR3 consists of 13 residues. CDR3 residues: CASRGQGRQEQYF. The CDR3 DNA is TGTGCCAGCAGAGGACAGGGCCGACAAGAGCAGTACTTC.

This chain joins TRBV9 and TRBJ1-2, with 8 positions matching TRBD1. Germline V gene lookup returns CDR1 SGDLS and CDR2 YYNGEE. Trimming removed 4 bases from V and 2 bases from J; junction bases left unmatched: 7. CDR3 length equals 15 residues. CDR3 nucleotide sequence: TGTGCCAGCAGCCCCGGACAGGGAAGCAACTATGGCTACACCTTC. It specifies CASSPGQGSNYGYTF.

CDR3 residues: CASSLTGASNQPQHF. DNA for the CDR3: TGCGCCAGCAGCTTGACAGGGGCCAGCAATCAGCCCCAGCATTTT. This chain connects TRBV5-1 to TRBJ1-5; 7 bases line up with TRBD1. CDR3 length: 15 amino acids. Unmatched junction bases numbered 2, after V lost 1 base and J lost 1 base. CDR1 SGHRS and CDR2 YFSETQ come from the germline V gene. Filled out from reference TRBV5-1 and TRBJ1-5, the complete variable domain reads KAGVTQTPRYLIKTRGQQVTLSCSPISGHRSVSWYQQTPGQGLQFLFEYFSETQRNKGNFPGRFSGRQFSNSRSEMNVSTLELGDSALYLCASSLTGASNQPQHFGDGTRLSIL.

The rearrangement links TRBV27 to TRBJ2-2; TRBD2 matches 9 bases. The CDR3 runs to 17 residues. V trimming: 5 bases; J trimming: 6 bases; junction bases outside the gene matches: 13. The germline gives CDR1 MNHEY, CDR2 SMNVEV (reference sequence). The CDR3 sequence: CASSTIAGVAVAGELFF. The CDR3 DNA reads TGTGCCAGCAGTACCATAGCGGGAGTAGCGGTTGCCGGGGAGCTGTTTTTT.

The chain is built from TRBV4-3 and TRBJ1-1; 8 positions match TRBD1. This CDR3 is 18 amino acids long. The V gene's germline CDR1 is LGHNA and CDR2 YSLEER. With 0 bases clipped from V and 5 bases from J, the junction kept 14 bases outside the gene matches. CDR3 sequence reads: CASSQDWGAGGAGTEAFF. In DNA, the CDR3 is TGCGCCAGCAGCCAAGATTGGGGCGCAGGGGGCGCGGGTACTGAAGCTTTCTTT.

V usage is TRBV7-6 and J usage is TRBJ2-7, with D uncertain. Germline V gene lookup returns CDR1 SGHVS and CDR2 FNYEAQ. The CDR3 sequence is 14 residues long. Trimming removed 0 bases from V and 5 bases from J, with 11 bases in between. The CDR3 loop reads CASSLAYADHEQYF. Written as DNA, the CDR3 is TGTGCCAGCAGCTTAGCATACGCGGACCACGAGCAGTACTTC.

This chain joins TRBV2 and TRBJ2-7; 9 nucleotides agree with TRBD1. V shed 7 bases and J 7 bases; nucleotides not matched to a gene: 11. The CDR3 consists of 14 residues. CDR1 and CDR2 from the germline V gene are SNHLY and FYNNEI. CDR3 in amino acids: CASIGDRALGEQYF. In nucleotides, the CDR3 is TGTGCCAGCATTGGGGACAGGGCCCTTGGGGAGCAGTACTTC.

V is TRBV7-2 and J is TRBJ2-6, with 7 bases that match TRBD1. CDR1 and CDR2 from the germline V gene are SGHTA and FQGNSA. V lost 5 bases to trimming and J lost 0 bases; unmatched junction nucleotides: 13. The CDR3 has 19 amino acids. The CDR3 nucleotides are TGTGCCAGCAGCCCGAACAGGGGTCTCGGAATCTCTGGGGCCAACGTCCTGACTTTC. As protein: CASSPNRGLGISGANVLTF.

The V and J genes are TRBV29-1 and TRBJ2-7; TRBD2 matches 9 bases. V lost 4 bases, J lost 6 bases, and 7 bases stayed unmatched. This CDR3 is 13 amino acids long. The germline V gene encodes CDR1 SQVTM and CDR2 ANQGSEA. CDR3 protein: CSVVGGRAAEQYF. The CDR3 DNA reads as TGCAGCGTTGTTGGCGGGAGGGCAGCCGAGCAGTACTTC.

This sequence joins TRBV4-3 and TRBJ2-5, with 9 bases identical to TRBD2. Unmatched junction bases numbered 0, after V lost 1 base and J lost 3 bases. Germline V gene data show CDR1 as LGHNA and CDR2 as YSLEER. This CDR3 has 14 amino acids. CDR3 sequence: CASSQGLAEETQYF. As DNA, the CDR3 is TGCGCCAGCAGCCAAGGACTAGCGGAAGAGACCCAGTACTTC.

V gene TRBV9 combines with J gene TRBJ2-1, with 11 bases fitting TRBD2. This CDR3 spans 18 amino acids. With V trimmed by 1 base and J by 4 bases, 10 bases remained unmatched. Germline V gene data show CDR1 as SGDLS and CDR2 as YYNGEE. CDR3 DNA: TGTGCCAGCAGCGTATCCTACGAGACTAGCGGGGCTTACAATGAGCAGTTCTTC. Its translation is CASSVSYETSGAYNEQFF.

V usage is TRBV6-6 and J usage is TRBJ1-5; TRBD1 is a possible D gene (5 bases). CDR1 is MNHNY and CDR2 is SVGAGI in the germline V gene (reference sequence). Trimming pared 3 bases from V and 1 base from J, leaving 10 bases between. This CDR3 is 15 amino acids long. The CDR3 nucleotides read TGTGCCAGCAGTTATGCGACAGACAGCAATCAGCCCCAGCATTTT. Translating gives CASSYATDSNQPQHF.

This clone was detected once. The J gene is TRBJ2-7, the V gene TRBV7-8; TRBD1 matches 11 bases. The V and J ends lost 1 base and 3 bases, in that order; junction bases with no gene match: 5. Germline V gene data show CDR1 as SGHVS and CDR2 as FQNEAQ. This CDR3 spans 16 amino acids. This chain's CDR3 is CASSLVSGTGGYEQYF. DNA of the CDR3: TGTGCCAGCAGCTTAGTTTCCGGGACAGGGGGCTACGAGCAGTACTTC. The full variable domain, its missing parts supplied by reference TRBV7-8 and TRBJ2-7, is GAGVSQSPRYKVAKRGQDVALRCDPISGHVSLFWYQQALGQGPEFLTYFQNEAQLDKSGLPSDRFFAERPEGSVSTLKIQRTQQEDSAVYLCASSLVSGTGGYEQYFGPGTRLTVT.

This clone showed up just once. The gene calls are TRBV27 and TRBJ1-4; TRBD1 aligns across 8 bases. V was pared by 5 bases and J by 8 bases, with 4 bases of the junction left unmatched. The germline CDR1 and CDR2 sequences are MNHEY and SMNVEV (reference sequence). The CDR3 spans 13 residues. The CDR3 is CASSSRQGEKLFF. In nucleotides, the CDR3 is TGTGCCAGCAGTAGCCGACAGGGGGAAAAACTGTTTTTT.

The V call is TRBV25-1, the J call TRBJ1-4, with D perhaps matching TRBD1 (6 bases). Germline V gene sequence: CDR1 MGHDK, CDR2 SYGVNS. The CDR3 is made up of 17 amino acids. Trimming took off 1 base at V and 7 bases at J, with 19 bases between the two ends. The CDR3 reads CASSEWVRGARSEKLFF. CDR3 coding DNA: TGTGCCAGCAGTGAATGGGTTCGGGGGGCAAGGAGTGAAAAACTGTTTTTT.